Shown below are 31 T cell receptor beta chains from a single sample sequenced in a study of beta chain features in type 1 diabetes. Antigens of these TCRs are unknown. The investigators reverse transcribed all of the isolated RNA, so they sequenced expressed TCRB transcripts. The repertoire was sequenced with immunoSEQ multiplex PCR; TCRdb's copy has only in-frame clones and lacks some. The repertoire holds 250,000 or so clones, with approximately 15% as singletons. General study findings and limits: TCRB CDR3 length was moderately but significantly reduced in all four CD4+ subsets of Type 1 diabetes patients.

Sequences were obtained from naive CD4+ T cells from blood. The receptors here all came from a man in his thirties or forties with type 1 diabetes.

The sample holds a few counts of this clone. The chain links TRBV6-5 to TRBJ1-2, with D perhaps matching TRBD1 (5 bases). CDR3 size: 14 residues. Germline CDR1 is MNHEY and CDR2 is SVGAGI. Trimming took off 5 bases at V and 2 bases at J, with 12 bases between the two ends. The CDR3 loop is CASSPPGPNYGYTF. Written as DNA, the CDR3 is TGTGCCAGCAGTCCCCCAGGGCCGAACTATGGCTACACCTTC.

V usage is TRBV30 and J usage is TRBJ1-4, with TRBD1 matching over 7 bases. The V segment lost 2 bases and the J segment 4 bases; nucleotides outside the gene matches: 4. This CDR3 has 14 residues. Germline values: CDR1 GTSNPN, CDR2 SVGIG (reference sequence). CDR3 in amino acids: CAWSQGQLNEKLFF. As DNA, the CDR3 is TGTGCCTGGAGTCAGGGACAGCTTAATGAAAAACTGTTTTTT.

The genes are TRBV4-1 and TRBJ2-7; a possible D gene is TRBD2 (6 bases). Germline CDR1 and CDR2: MGHRA and YSYEKL. The ends were cut back, 4 bases at V and 1 base at J, with 14 bases in the middle. The CDR3 is 15 residues long. The chain's CDR3 is CASSPPGGGSYEQYF. CDR3 bases: TGCGCCAGCAGCCCCCCCGGGGGAGGTTCCTACGAGCAGTACTTC.

The chain couples TRBV6-5 to TRBJ2-7; 7 positions match TRBD1. The CDR3 spans 14 residues. V shed 4 bases, J shed 3 bases, and the junction held 6 bases outside the gene matches. From germline, CDR1 is MNHEY and CDR2 SVGAGI. The chain's CDR3 is CASSFHRGFYEQYF. In DNA, the CDR3 is TGTGCCAGCAGTTTCCACAGGGGCTTCTACGAGCAGTACTTC.

In this sample, this clone turned up a few times. The chain joins TRBV30 to TRBJ1-2; 7 nucleotides line up with TRBD1. The CDR3 has 14 residues. CDR1 and CDR2 (germline): GTSNPN, SVGIG (reference sequence). V lost 3 bases, J lost 2 bases, and 6 bases stayed unmatched. CDR3 protein: CAWSYRDRNYGYTF. CDR3 nucleotides: TGTGCCTGGAGCTACAGGGACAGAAACTATGGCTACACCTTC.

A few counts support this clone. V and J are TRBV5-4 and TRBJ2-3, with 15 bases fitting TRBD2. Germline V gene sequence: CDR1 SGHNT, CDR2 YYREEE (reference sequence). V was pared by 2 bases and J by 0 bases, with 4 bases of the junction left unmatched. This CDR3 region has 18 residues. The CDR3: CASSFGTSGGKSTDTQYF. Written as DNA, the CDR3 is TGTGCCAGCAGCTTTGGGACTAGCGGGGGGAAGAGCACAGATACGCAGTATTTT.

V usage is TRBV29-1 and J usage is TRBJ1-1, with 7 bases identical to TRBD1. Unmatched junction bases numbered 6, after V lost 4 bases and J lost 4 bases. Per germline, CDR1 SQVTM and CDR2 ANQGSEA. This CDR3 is built from 13 residues. The CDR3 region is CSVAEGGGTEAFF. The CDR3 DNA reads TGCAGCGTTGCAGAAGGGGGCGGCACTGAAGCTTTCTTT.

In its sample, this clone was seen a few times. V is TRBV6-6 and J is TRBJ1-2; tentative D call: TRBD1 (5 bases). The CDR3 runs to 13 residues. The V end lost 6 bases, the J end lost 2 bases, and 10 bases lay between the germline ends. From germline, CDR1 is MNHNY and CDR2 SVGAGI (reference sequence). CDR3 nucleotide sequence: TGTGCCAGCAGGCCTGGGGGGAACTATGGCTACACCTTC. Encoded protein: CASRPGGNYGYTF.

This clone turned up a few times. This chain joins TRBV5-4 and TRBJ2-3, with 15 bases aligning to TRBD2. Germline assignment: CDR1 SGHNT and CDR2 YYREEE (reference sequence). The CDR3 extends over 16 amino acids. Unmatched junction bases numbered 5, after V lost 4 bases and J lost 5 bases. The CDR3: CASSKGLAGGGDTQYF. Here the CDR3 DNA reads TGTGCCAGCAGCAAGGGACTAGCGGGAGGTGGAGATACGCAGTATTTT.

The chain is built from TRBV4-2 and TRBJ1-2, with TRBD1 identical over 8 bases. After removal of 0 bases from V and 2 bases from J, the junction contained 5 bases not matched to a gene. The CDR3 extends over 16 amino acids. Germline loops: CDR1 LGHNA, CDR2 YNFKEQ. CDR3 amino acids: CASSQDGTGGNYGYTF. CDR3 nucleotide sequence: TGTGCCAGCAGCCAAGATGGCACAGGGGGGAACTATGGCTACACCTTC.

The CDR3 bases are TGTGCCAGCAGCCGGACAGGGGGTCTAGGCTACACCTTC. Its translation: CASSRTGGLGYTF. V usage is TRBV5-4 and J usage is TRBJ1-2; TRBD1 matches 10 bases. Germline values: CDR1 SGHNT, CDR2 YYREEE (reference sequence). This CDR3 region has 13 residues. V lost 4 bases to trimming and J lost 8 bases; unmatched junction nucleotides: 5.

This clone was counted only a few times. The chain is built from TRBV25-1 and TRBJ2-7, with D possibly matching TRBD1 (6 bases). The V gene lost 7 bases and the J gene lost 2 bases, with 15 bases spanning the gap. CDR1 MGHDK and CDR2 SYGVNS come from the germline V gene. CDR3 size: 14 residues. CDR3 region: CASMPAGATYEQYF. DNA of the CDR3: TGTGCCAGCATGCCCGCAGGGGCTACCTACGAGCAGTACTTC.

This clone was counted only a few times. The V call is TRBV6-4, the J call TRBJ2-1, with TRBD1 matching 7 bases. Trimming took 0 bases from V and 0 from J; bases not matched to a gene: 2. The CDR3 covers 16 residues. The germline V gene encodes CDR1 MRHNA and CDR2 SNTAGT. CDR3 bases: TGTGCCAGCAGTGACTCGACAGGGCTCTCCTACAATGAGCAGTTCTTC. Translating it yields CASSDSTGLSYNEQFF.

Points on this clone: Other nucleotide sequences from this sample produce the same CDR3. The chain employs TRBV2 and TRBJ2-6, with 8 bases that match TRBD1. CDR3 length: 15 amino acids. Germline CDR1 SNHLY, CDR2 FYNNEI. V lost 6 bases to trimming and J lost 1 base; unmatched junction nucleotides: 2. The chain's CDR3 is CASSRTGSGANVLTF. In DNA form, the CDR3 reads TGTGCCAGCAGCCGGACAGGGTCTGGGGCCAACGTCCTGACTTTC.

This clone occurred a few times. The chain carries TRBV4-1 and TRBJ2-2; D is perhaps TRBD1 (6 bases). V was shortened by 2 bases and J by 6 bases, with 10 bases between the two germline ends. The CDR3 length is 14 residues. Germline CDR1 MGHRA, CDR2 YSYEKL. CDR3 bases: TGCGCCAGCAGCCAACCTGGACAGTCCGGGGAGCTGTTTTTT. Its protein is CASSQPGQSGELFF.

The chain has TRBV5-4 and TRBJ2-3; 8 bases are shared with TRBD2. The V gene end was trimmed by 0 bases and the J gene end by 2 bases; junction bases not matched to a gene: 2. Germline loops: CDR1 SGHNT, CDR2 YYREEE (reference sequence). This CDR3 contains 15 residues. CDR3 sequence (DNA): TGTGCCAGCAGCTTGGCTAGCGGGCACACAGATACGCAGTATTTT. Translated: CASSLASGHTDTQYF.

This clone was seen more than once but under ten times. V is TRBV6-1 and J is TRBJ2-3; 13 bases line up with TRBD2. The CDR3 sequence is 14 residues long. The germline V gene has CDR1 MNHNS and CDR2 SASEGT. Trimming removed 7 bases from V and 3 bases from J; junction bases left unmatched: 1. In nucleotides, the CDR3 is TGTGCCAGCACGACTAGCGGGAGGACAGATACGCAGTATTTT. This encodes CASTTSGRTDTQYF.

This chain links TRBV14 with TRBJ1-1; TRBD1 agrees at 9 bases. V shed 6 bases and J 4 bases; nucleotides not matched to a gene: 6. The CDR3 has 14 amino acids. Germline CDR1 is SGHDN and CDR2 is FVKESK. CDR3 loop: CASRKQGAGTEAFF. In DNA form, the CDR3 reads TGTGCCAGCAGGAAACAGGGGGCAGGCACTGAAGCTTTCTTT.

CDR3 residues: CASNSEASGRADTQYF. CDR3 coding DNA: TGTGCCAGCAACTCTGAGGCTAGCGGGAGGGCAGATACGCAGTATTTT. The gene calls are TRBV5-4 and TRBJ2-3; 12 positions agree with TRBD2. The CDR3 totals 16 residues. V lost 6 bases, J lost 4 bases, and 9 bases stayed unmatched. Looked up from germline, CDR1 is SGHNT and CDR2 is YYREEE (reference sequence).

This clone has a single count. This sequence joins TRBV2 and TRBJ1-1; weak D call: TRBD1 (5 bases). Germline lookup yields CDR1 SNHLY and CDR2 FYNNEI. This CDR3 is built from 13 residues. Trimming cost V 7 bases and J 4 bases, with 13 bases left between them. This CDR3 reads CASTGVEGTEAFF. As DNA, the CDR3 is TGTGCCAGCACGGGGGTCGAAGGCACTGAAGCTTTCTTT. Together with reference TRBV2 and TRBJ1-1, the CDR3 gives the full variable domain: EPEVTQTPSHQVTQMGQEVILRCVPISNHLYFYWYRQILGQKVEFLVSFYNNEISEKSEIFDDQFSVERPDGSNFTLKIRSTKLEDSAMYFCASTGVEGTEAFFGQGTRLTVV.

V usage is TRBV29-1 and J usage is TRBJ1-1; the D gene is possibly TRBD1 (5 bases). The CDR3 has 15 amino acids. V lost 5 bases and J lost 0, with 16 bases in between. Per germline, CDR1 SQVTM and CDR2 ANQGSEA. The CDR3 loop is CSVQYRNDLNTEAFF. CDR3 DNA sequence: TGCAGCGTTCAGTACAGGAACGACTTGAACACTGAAGCTTTCTTT.

This clone appeared a few times. The chain links TRBV5-6 to TRBJ2-7; D possibly corresponds to TRBD1 (5 bases). CDR1 and CDR2 (germline): SGHDT, YYEEEE. The V and J ends lost 0 bases and 0 bases respectively, with 7 bases between them. The CDR3 has 14 residues. The CDR3 nucleotides are TGTGCCAGCAGCTTGGAGGGGCACTCCTACGAGCAGTACTTC. It specifies CASSLEGHSYEQYF. Drawing the rest from reference TRBV5-6 and TRBJ2-7, the complete variable domain is DAGVTQSPTHLIKTRGQQVTLRCSPKSGHDTVSWYQQALGQGPQFIFQYYEEEERQRGNFPDRFSGHQFPNYSSELNVNALLLGDSALYLCASSLEGHSYEQYFGPGTRLTVT.

CDR3 nucleotides: TGTGCCAGCAGTGAAGCGGGTGGGCTTTGGGAAAAACTGTTTTTT. It specifies CASSEAGGLWEKLFF. This chain joins TRBV2 and TRBJ1-4; no firm D call. Trimming left V 0 bases short and J 8 bases short, with 13 bases between. Germline loops: CDR1 SNHLY, CDR2 FYNNEI. The CDR3 covers 15 residues.

V and J are TRBV4-1 and TRBJ2-7; TRBD1 agrees at 8 bases. V was pared by 2 bases and J by 4 bases, with 7 bases of the junction left unmatched. The germline V gene has CDR1 MGHRA and CDR2 YSYEKL. This CDR3 comprises 15 residues. CDR3 DNA: TGCGCCAGCAGCCAACCCAGGACAGGGTTATACGAGCAGTACTTC. The encoded protein is CASSQPRTGLYEQYF.

This chain connects TRBV5-1 to TRBJ2-1; TRBD1 is a possible D gene (6 bases). Trimming pared 5 bases from V and 0 bases from J, leaving 15 bases between. Germline V gene lookup returns CDR1 SGHRS and CDR2 YFSETQ. This CDR3 has 16 residues. The chain's CDR3 is CASRERGYSSYNEQFF. The CDR3 region has the DNA TGCGCCAGCAGAGAGAGGGGGTATAGCTCCTACAATGAGCAGTTCTTC.

The chain couples TRBV7-9 to TRBJ2-7; 7 bases fit TRBD1. J lost 2 bases, V lost 5 bases, and 6 bases had no gene match. The CDR3 has 14 amino acids. Germline values: CDR1 SEHNR, CDR2 FQNEAQ (reference sequence). In nucleotides, the CDR3 is TGTGCCAGCAGCGGCCTACAGGGGACCTACGAGCAGTACTTC. Its protein product is CASSGLQGTYEQYF.

The V gene is TRBV11-2, the J gene TRBJ2-7; 8 nucleotides match TRBD1. V was pared by 6 bases and J by 7 bases, with 5 bases of the junction left unmatched. The CDR3 contains 12 residues. Germline lookup yields CDR1 SGHAT and CDR2 FQNNGV. CDR3 nucleotides: TGTGCCAGCAGGGGACAGGTTCAGGAGCAGTACTTC. This gives the protein CASRGQVQEQYF.

This sequence joins TRBV7-9 and TRBJ1-2; a possible D gene is TRBD1 (5 bases). Trimming took off 8 bases at V and 4 bases at J, with 17 bases between the two ends. CDR1 SEHNR and CDR2 FQNEAQ come from the germline V gene (reference sequence). There are 14 residues in the CDR3. DNA for the CDR3: TGTGCCAGCGGGACCGGGGCCGGGGGCTATGGCTACACCTTC. Protein sequence: CASGTGAGGYGYTF.

This clone was counted between two and nine times. The gene calls are TRBV9 and TRBJ2-5; 8 positions agree with TRBD2. The CDR3 consists of 16 residues. Germline loops: CDR1 SGDLS, CDR2 YYNGEE. Losses at the gene ends were 3 bases for V and 5 bases for J; bases not matched to a gene: 12. The CDR3 DNA reads as TGTGCCAGCAGCGCAGACCCCGGGGGGGGCGGGGAGACCCAGTACTTC. Amino acid sequence: CASSADPGGGGETQYF.

This sequence joins TRBV10-3 and TRBJ2-3; 8 nucleotides match TRBD1. Germline V gene sequence: CDR1 ENHRY, CDR2 SYGVKD. This CDR3 region has 13 residues. V dropped 6 bases and J dropped 5; count of bases not matched to a gene: 4. CDR3 nucleotide sequence: TGTGCCATCAGGGCTGACAGGGGAGATACGCAGTATTTT. This codes for CAIRADRGDTQYF.

The chain recombines TRBV11-2 with TRBJ1-1; tentative D call: TRBD1 (6 bases). The CDR3 covers 12 residues. CDR1 is SGHAT and CDR2 is FQNNGV in the germline V gene. V shed 8 bases and J shed 3 bases, with 10 bases lying between them. CDR3 sequence: CASWDIDTEAFF. DNA for the CDR3: TGTGCCAGCTGGGACATCGACACTGAAGCTTTCTTT.